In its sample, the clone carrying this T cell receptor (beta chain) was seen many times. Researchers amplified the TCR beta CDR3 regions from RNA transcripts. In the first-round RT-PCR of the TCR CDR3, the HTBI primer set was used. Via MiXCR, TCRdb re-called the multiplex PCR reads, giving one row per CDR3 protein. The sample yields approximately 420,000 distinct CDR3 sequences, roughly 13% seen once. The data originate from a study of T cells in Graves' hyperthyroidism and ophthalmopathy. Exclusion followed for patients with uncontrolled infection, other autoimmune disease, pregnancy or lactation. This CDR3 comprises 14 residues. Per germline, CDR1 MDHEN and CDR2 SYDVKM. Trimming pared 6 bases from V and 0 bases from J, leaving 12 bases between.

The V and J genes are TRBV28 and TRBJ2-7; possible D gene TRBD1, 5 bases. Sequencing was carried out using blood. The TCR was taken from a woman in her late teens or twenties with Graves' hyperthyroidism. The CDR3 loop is CASSDTGTSYEQYF. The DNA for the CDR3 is TGTGCCAGCAGCGATACAGGAACCTCCTACGAGCAGTACTTC.